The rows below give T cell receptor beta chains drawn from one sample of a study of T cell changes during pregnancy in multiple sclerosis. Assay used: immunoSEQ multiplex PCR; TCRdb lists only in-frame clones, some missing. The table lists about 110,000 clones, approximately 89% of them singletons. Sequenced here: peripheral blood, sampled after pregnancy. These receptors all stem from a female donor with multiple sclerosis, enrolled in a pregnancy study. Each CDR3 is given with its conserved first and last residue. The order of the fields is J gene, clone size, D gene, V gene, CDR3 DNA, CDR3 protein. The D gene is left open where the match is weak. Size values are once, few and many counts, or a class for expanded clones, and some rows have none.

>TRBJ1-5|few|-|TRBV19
TGTGCCAGTAATATCCGGGACAACAATCAGCCCCAGCATTTT
CASNIRDNNQPQHF
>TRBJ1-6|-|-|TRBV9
TGTGCCAGCAGCGCCTACATAGGGGGAAATTCACCCCTCCACTTT
CASSAYIGGNSPLHF
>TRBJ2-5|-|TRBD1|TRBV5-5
TGTGCCAGCAGCTTGAGGAGACAGGGCCAAGAGACCCAGTACTTC
CASSLRRQGQETQYF
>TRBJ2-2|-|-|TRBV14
TGTGCCAGCAGCCAAGAGAGTCTGGGGGGGCGGCCGAACACCGGGGAGCTGTTTTTT
CASSQESLGGRPNTGELFF
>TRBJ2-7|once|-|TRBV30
TGTGCCTGGAGCCCACTCCGGTCGTATGGCTACGAGCAGTACTTC
CAWSPLRSYGYEQYF
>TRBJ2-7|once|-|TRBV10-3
TGTGCCATCAGTGTTCGGGGGGCTAAGGACGAGCAGTACTTC
CAISVRGAKDEQYF
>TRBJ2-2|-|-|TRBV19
TGTGCCAGTAGGACACAGGGTTCCGGGGAGCTGTTTTTT
CASRTQGSGELFF
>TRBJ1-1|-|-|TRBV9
TGTGCCAGCAGCGTAGGGCAGGGCGGTGAAGCTTTCTTT
CASSVGQGGEAFF
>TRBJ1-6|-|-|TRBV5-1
TGCGCCAGCAGCTTATCTCAGGCAAATTCACCCCTCCACTTT
CASSLSQANSPLHF
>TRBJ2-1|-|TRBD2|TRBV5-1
TGCGCCAGCAGCTTGGGTCCCGGGACTAGCGGGGGGTTCAACAATGAGCAGTTCTTC
CASSLGPGTSGGFNNEQFF
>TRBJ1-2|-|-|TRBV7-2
TGTGCCAGCAGCCGCGCCATCAACTATGGCTACACCTTC
CASSRAINYGYTF
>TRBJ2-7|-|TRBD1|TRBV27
TGTGCCAGCAGTTTACGGGGGGACAGGGGGCTTAACGAGCAGTACTTC
CASSLRGDRGLNEQYF
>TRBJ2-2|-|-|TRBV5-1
TGCGCCAGCAGCCCCCGGTCGCGGACTCAACTACAGACCGGGGAGCTGTTTTTT
CASSPRSRTQLQTGELFF
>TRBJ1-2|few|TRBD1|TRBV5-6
TGTGCCAGCAACGACAGGGGGTTGAGCTATGGCTACACCTTC
CASNDRGLSYGYTF
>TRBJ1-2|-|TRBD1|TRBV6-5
TGTGCCAGCAGTTACTCAACAGGGGGTTGGTTCGGCTACACCTTC
CASSYSTGGWFGYTF
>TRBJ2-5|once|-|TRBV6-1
TGTGCCAGCGAGTTTACTTGGCAAGAGACCCAGTACTTC
CASEFTWQETQYF
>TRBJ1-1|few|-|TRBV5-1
TGCGCCAGCAGACCAGGGGACACTGAAGCTTTCTTT
CASRPGDTEAFF
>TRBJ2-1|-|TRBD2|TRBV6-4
TGTGCCAGCAGTGACTTTCCTACTAGCGGGGCAGATGAGCAGTTCTTC
CASSDFPTSGADEQFF
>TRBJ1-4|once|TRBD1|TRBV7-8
TGTGCCAGCAGCCCAGGGGACAGCGGGAATGAAAAACTGTTTTTT
CASSPGDSGNEKLFF
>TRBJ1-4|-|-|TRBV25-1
TGTGCCAGCAGTGACAGACATTCTAATGAAAAACTGTTTTTT
CASSDRHSNEKLFF
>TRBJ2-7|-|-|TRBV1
TGCACCAGCAGCCCAACTAGCGGGGATAGCTACGAGCAGTACTTC
CTSSPTSGDSYEQYF
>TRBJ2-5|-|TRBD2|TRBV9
TGTGCCAGCAGCGCGATTAGCGGGGGGGCGAGAGAGACCCAGTACTTC
CASSAISGGARETQYF
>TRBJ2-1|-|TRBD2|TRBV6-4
TGTGCCAGCAGGAGCGGGGGGGAAGGGGAGCAGTTCTTC
CASRSGGEGEQFF
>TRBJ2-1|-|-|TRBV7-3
TGTGCCAGCAGCCAGGGACTCCTCTCCTACAATGAGCAGTTCTTC
CASSQGLLSYNEQFF
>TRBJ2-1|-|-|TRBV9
TGTGCCAGCAGCGTTGGGGGGGGCCCTACAAACTCCTACAATGAGCAGTTCTTC
CASSVGGGPTNSYNEQFF
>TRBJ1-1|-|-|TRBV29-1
TGCAGCACCGGACAGAGTAACACTGAAGCTTTCTTT
CSTGQSNTEAFF
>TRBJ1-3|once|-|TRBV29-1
TGCAGCGTCGGGGGGGTTCTCTCTGGAAACACCATATATTTT
CSVGGVLSGNTIYF
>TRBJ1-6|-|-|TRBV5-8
TGTGCCAGCAGCTCGCGGGGTGGTGATTCACCCCTCCACTTT
CASSSRGGDSPLHF
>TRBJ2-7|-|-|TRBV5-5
TGTGCCAGCAGCTTGGAAGCCCCAGGGGAGCAGTACTTC
CASSLEAPGEQYF
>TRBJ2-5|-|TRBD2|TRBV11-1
TGTGCCAGCAGCCCGGGACCGGGGGGGGTCGAGACCCAGTACTTC
CASSPGPGGVETQYF
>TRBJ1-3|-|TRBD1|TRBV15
TGTGCCACCAGCTCCGGGACAGGGGGAAACACCATATATTTT
CATSSGTGGNTIYF
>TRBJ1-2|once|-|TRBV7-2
TGTGCCAGCAGCGCCGACAGATCAGGAGGCTACACCTTC
CASSADRSGGYTF
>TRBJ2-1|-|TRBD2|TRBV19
TGTGCCAGTAGTATAGTAGCGGGGGGGATAGGTGAGCAGTTCTTC
CASSIVAGGIGEQFF
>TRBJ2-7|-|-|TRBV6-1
TGTGCCAGCAGTGGGCAAGGGGGTAACGAGCAGTACTTC
CASSGQGGNEQYF
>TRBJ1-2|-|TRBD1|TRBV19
TGTGCCAGTACCTTCCAGGGGGCTTCGTATGGCTACACCTTC
CASTFQGASYGYTF
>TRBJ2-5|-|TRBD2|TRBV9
TGTGCCAGCAGCTCTTCCGGGGGGACGGAGACCCAGTACTTC
CASSSSGGTETQYF
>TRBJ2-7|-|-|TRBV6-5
TGTGCCAGCAGTTACTCGAAGTGGGGGCCAGGGGACGAGCAGTACTTC
CASSYSKWGPGDEQYF
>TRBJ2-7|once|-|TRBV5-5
TGTGCCAGCAGCTCGAGTGGGAGCTCCTACGAGCAGTACTTC
CASSSSGSSYEQYF
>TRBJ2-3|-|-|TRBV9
TGTGCCAGCAGCCCCCTTTCGGGAGATACGCAGTATTTT
CASSPLSGDTQYF
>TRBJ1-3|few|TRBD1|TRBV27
TGTGCCAGCGCCAACAGGGGGCCTGGAAACACCATATATTTT
CASANRGPGNTIYF
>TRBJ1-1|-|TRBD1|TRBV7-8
TGTGCCAGCAGCTTAGGCAGGGGGCGGAACACTGAAGCTTTCTTT
CASSLGRGRNTEAFF
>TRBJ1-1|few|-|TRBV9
TGTGCCAGCAGCGTAGCGTCGGGGGGATACACTGAAGCTTTCTTT
CASSVASGGYTEAFF
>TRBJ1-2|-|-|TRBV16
TGTGCCAGCAGCCAATCGGTGGGGGGGACGAACTATGGCTACACCTTC
CASSQSVGGTNYGYTF
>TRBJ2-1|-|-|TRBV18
TGTGCCAGCTCACCCGGAGATATAGACAATGAGCAGTTCTTC
CASSPGDIDNEQFF
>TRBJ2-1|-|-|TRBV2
TGTGCCAGCAGTGCCGAGCGCCTATCGAATGAGCAGTTCTTC
CASSAERLSNEQFF
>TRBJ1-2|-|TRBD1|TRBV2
TGTGCCAGCCGAAACACAGGGGATGTAGGCGGCTACACCTTC
CASRNTGDVGGYTF
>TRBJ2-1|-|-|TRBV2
TGTGCCAGCGAGTACCTCTCCTACAATGAGCAGTTCTTC
CASEYLSYNEQFF
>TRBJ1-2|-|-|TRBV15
TGTGCCACCAGCAGAGATCATGAGATTAACTATGGCTACACCTTC
CATSRDHEINYGYTF
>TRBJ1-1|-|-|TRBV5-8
TGTGCCAGCAGGTCCTACAGGGCAAACACTGAAGCTTTCTTT
CASRSYRANTEAFF
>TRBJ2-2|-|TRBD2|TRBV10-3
TGTGCCTCGGGACTAGCGGGGAACACCGGGGAGCTGTTTTTT
CASGLAGNTGELFF
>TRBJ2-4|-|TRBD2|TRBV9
TGTGCCAGCAGCGACCGAGAAGGGAGGGACATTCAGTACTTC
CASSDREGRDIQYF